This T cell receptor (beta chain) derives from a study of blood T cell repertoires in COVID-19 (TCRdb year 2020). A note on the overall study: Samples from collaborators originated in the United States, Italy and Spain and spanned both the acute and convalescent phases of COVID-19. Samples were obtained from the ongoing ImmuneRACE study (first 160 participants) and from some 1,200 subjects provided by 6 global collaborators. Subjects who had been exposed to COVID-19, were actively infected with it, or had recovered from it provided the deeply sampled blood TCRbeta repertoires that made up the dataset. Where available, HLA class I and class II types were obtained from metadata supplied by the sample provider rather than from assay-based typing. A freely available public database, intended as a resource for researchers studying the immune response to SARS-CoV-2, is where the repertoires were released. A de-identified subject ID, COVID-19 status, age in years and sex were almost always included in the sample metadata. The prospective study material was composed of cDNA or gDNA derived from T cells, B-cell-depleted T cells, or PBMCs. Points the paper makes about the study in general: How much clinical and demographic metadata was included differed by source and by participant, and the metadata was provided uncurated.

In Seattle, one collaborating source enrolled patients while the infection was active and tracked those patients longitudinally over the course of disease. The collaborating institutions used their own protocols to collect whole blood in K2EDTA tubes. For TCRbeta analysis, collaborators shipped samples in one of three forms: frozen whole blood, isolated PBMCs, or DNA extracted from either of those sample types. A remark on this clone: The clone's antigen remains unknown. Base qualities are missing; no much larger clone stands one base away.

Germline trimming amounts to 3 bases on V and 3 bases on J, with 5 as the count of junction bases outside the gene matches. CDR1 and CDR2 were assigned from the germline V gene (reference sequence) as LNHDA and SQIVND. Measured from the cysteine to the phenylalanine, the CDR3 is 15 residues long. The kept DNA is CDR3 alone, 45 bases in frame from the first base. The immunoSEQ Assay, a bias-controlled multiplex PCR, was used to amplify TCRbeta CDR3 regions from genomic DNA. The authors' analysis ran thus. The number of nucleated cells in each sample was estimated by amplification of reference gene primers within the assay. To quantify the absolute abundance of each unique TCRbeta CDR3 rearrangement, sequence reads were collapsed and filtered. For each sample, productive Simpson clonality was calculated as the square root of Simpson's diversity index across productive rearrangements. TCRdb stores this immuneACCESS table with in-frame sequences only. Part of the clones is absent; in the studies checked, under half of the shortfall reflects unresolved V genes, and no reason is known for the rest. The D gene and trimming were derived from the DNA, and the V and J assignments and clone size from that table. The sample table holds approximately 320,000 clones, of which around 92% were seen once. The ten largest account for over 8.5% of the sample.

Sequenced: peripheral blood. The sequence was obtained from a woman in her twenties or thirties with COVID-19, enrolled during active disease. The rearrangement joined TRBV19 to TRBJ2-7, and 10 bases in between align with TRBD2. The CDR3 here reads CASSISLAGLYEQYF. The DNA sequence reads TGTGCCAGTAGTATCTCACTAGCGGGGCTCTACGAGCAGTACTTC.